The entry below gives a single T cell receptor (beta chain) sequence along with its context. This record comes from a study of blood T cell repertoires in COVID-19. Original processing notes: Reference gene primers were amplified, and this amplification served to estimate nucleated cell counts. Sequencing used immunoSEQ multiplex PCR; TCRdb keeps in-frame clones, though not all of them. V, J and clone size are taken as reported in that table, and D and trimming were inferred from the DNA itself. The sample includes just over 80,000 clones, around 81% of them seen just once. CDR3 length equals 13 residues. The germline gives CDR1 SNHLY, CDR2 FYNNEI. V gave up 8 bases and J gave up 0 bases, with 9 bases separating them.

Input material: peripheral blood. The chain combines TRBV2 with TRBJ2-3; a weak D match, TRBD2 (5 bases). This receptor was taken from a man older than 75 with acute or convalescent COVID-19. In DNA, the CDR3 is TGTGCCAGCTTGAGGACTAGCACAGATACGCAGTATTTT. Translation: CASLRTSTDTQYF.